Listed below are T cell receptor beta chains from one sample, sequenced in a study of identical twins. TCRdb independently ran MiXCR on the 5' RACE reads; one entry per CDR3 protein. In the table there are roughly 350,000 distinct CDR3 sequences, over 9% of which are singletons. These records were also assigned to another study, of yellow fever vaccine responses in identical twins.

Sequenced material: CD8+ T cells sorted from blood. The receptors stem from a woman aged 18-29 years in good health. Each CDR3 is given with its conserved first and last residue. The D gene is left open where the match is weak. A clone size is listed for some rows: how often the clone was seen (once, few, many), or a class if it is expanded.

-	TRBV20-1	-	TRBJ1-1	TGCAGTGCTAGAGTGGGGACGGGCACTGAAGCTTTCTTT	CSARVGTGTEAFF
-	TRBV7-9	many	TRBJ2-3	TGTGCCAGCAGCTTAGAAACTAGCACAGATACGCAGTATTTT	CASSLETSTDTQYF
-	TRBV11-2	many	TRBJ2-1	TGTGCCAGCACCTCTCGAACCTCTTACAATGAGCAGTTCTTC	CASTSRTSYNEQFF
-	TRBV2	few	TRBJ2-1	TGTGCCAGCTGTCGAGCAGACTATGAGCAGTTCTTC	CASCRADYEQFF
-	TRBV15	-	TRBJ2-2	TGTGCCACCAGCAGAGATAGGGCGGCCGGGGAGCTGTTTTTT	CATSRDRAAGELFF
TRBD1	TRBV10-3	-	TRBJ1-1	TGTGCCATCTCAAAGACAGGGATAAACACTGAAGCTTTCTTT	CAISKTGINTEAFF
-	TRBV2	few	TRBJ2-7	TGTGCCAGCATAGCCCCAAACGAGCAGTACTTC	CASIAPNEQYF
TRBD2	TRBV20-1	few	TRBJ2-1	TGCAGTGCTAGAGATCTCGGACAGGTCACTAGCGGGAGTCAAGTACTCATTTCCTACAATGAGCAGTTCTTC	CSARDLGQVTSGSQVLISYNEQFF
-	TRBV21-1	many	TRBJ2-7	TGTGCCAGCAGCAAAGGTAGTGAGGACAGTAACTACGAGCAGTACTTC	CASSKGSEDSNYEQYF
TRBD2	TRBV7-8	few	TRBJ2-7	TGTGCCAGCAGCCTCAGGGCTAGGACTAGCCGCTCCTACGAGCAGTACTTC	CASSLRARTSRSYEQYF
TRBD1	TRBV4-1	few	TRBJ2-5	TGCGCCAGCAGCCAAGATCCCACAGGGGGAGAGACCCAGTACTTC	CASSQDPTGGETQYF
-	TRBV12-3/TRBV12-4	-	TRBJ2-5	TGTGCCAGCAGTCGTGGACTGCTACAAGAGACCCAGTACTTC	CASSRGLLQETQYF
-	TRBV24-1	-	TRBJ2-4	TGTGCCACCAGTGATTGGCGGGAAGGAGACATTCAGTACTTC	CATSDWREGDIQYF
-	TRBV5-1	-	TRBJ1-1	TGCGCCAGCAGCTTGGACGCGGGCACTGAAGCTTTCTTT	CASSLDAGTEAFF
-	TRBV7-9	-	TRBJ2-7	TGTGCCAGCAGCTTGGGGACGGCCCTCCACGAGCAGTACTTC	CASSLGTALHEQYF
-	TRBV4-1	few	TRBJ1-5	TGCGCCAGCAGCCTCGGGGATTATAGCAATCAGCCCCAGCATTTT	CASSLGDYSNQPQHF
-	TRBV7-8	-	TRBJ1-2	TGTGCCAGCAGCCCCGGGACATTCGGCCCCCTCTATGGCTACACCTTC	CASSPGTFGPLYGYTF
TRBD2	TRBV7-3	-	TRBJ2-2	TGTGCCAGCAGCGCATGGACTAGCGGCGGGGAGCTGTTTTTT	CASSAWTSGGELFF
TRBD2	TRBV27	-	TRBJ2-7	TGTGCCAGCAGCGTGGACAGGAGCGGGACTAGCGGGGGATCCTACGAGCAGTACTTC	CASSVDRSGTSGGSYEQYF